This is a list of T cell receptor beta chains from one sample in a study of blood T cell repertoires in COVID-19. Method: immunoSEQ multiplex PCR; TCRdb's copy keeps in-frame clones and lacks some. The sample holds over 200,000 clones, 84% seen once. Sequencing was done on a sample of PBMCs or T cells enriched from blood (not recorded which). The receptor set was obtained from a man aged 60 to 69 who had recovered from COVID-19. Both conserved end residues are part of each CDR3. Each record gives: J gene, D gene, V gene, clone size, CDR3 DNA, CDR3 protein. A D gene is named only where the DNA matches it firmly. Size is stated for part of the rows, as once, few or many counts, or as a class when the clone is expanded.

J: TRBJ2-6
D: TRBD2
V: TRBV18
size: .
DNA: TGTGCCAGCTCACCTGCGGGGGGGAGCTCTGGGGCCAACGTCCTGACTTTC
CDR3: CASSPAGGSSGANVLTF

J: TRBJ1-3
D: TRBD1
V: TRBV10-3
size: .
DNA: TGTGCCATCAGCGCAGGGGGCTACTCTGGAAACACCATATATTTT
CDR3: CAISAGGYSGNTIYF

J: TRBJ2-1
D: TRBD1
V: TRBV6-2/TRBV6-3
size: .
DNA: TGTGCCAGCAGTTTCCCACAGGGGGCGCGCTACAATGAGCAGTTCTTC
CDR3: CASSFPQGARYNEQFF

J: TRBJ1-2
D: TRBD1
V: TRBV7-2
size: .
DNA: TGTGCCAGCAGCGCCCGGACAGGGATCAACTATGGCTACACCTTC
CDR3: CASSARTGINYGYTF

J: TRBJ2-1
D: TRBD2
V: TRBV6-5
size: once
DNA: TGTGCCAGCAGTTACGGCGCTAGCGGGGTCGGTGAGCAGTTCTTC
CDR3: CASSYGASGVGEQFF

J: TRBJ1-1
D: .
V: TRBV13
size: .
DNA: TGTGCCAGCAGCCGCAAGGGGCGTCGGGCTTTCTTT
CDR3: CASSRKGRRAFF

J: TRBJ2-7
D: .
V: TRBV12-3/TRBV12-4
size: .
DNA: TGTGCCAGCAGTTTAGCAGCAAGGGGCGAGCAGTACTTC
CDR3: CASSLAARGEQYF

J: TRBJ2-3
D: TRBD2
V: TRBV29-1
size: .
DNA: TGCAGCGTGAGGACTAGCGGGCTTTACACAGATACGCAGTATTTT
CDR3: CSVRTSGLYTDTQYF

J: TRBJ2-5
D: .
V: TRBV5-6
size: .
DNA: .
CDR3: CASSFGSGWETQYF

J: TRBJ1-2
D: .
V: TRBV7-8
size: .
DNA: TGTGCCAGCAGCTTAGATCAGGCTAGGGAGAATAACTATGGCTACACCTTC
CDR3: CASSLDQARENNYGYTF

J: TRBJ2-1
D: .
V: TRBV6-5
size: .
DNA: TGTGCCAGCAGCCCGACAGGCACCTACAATGAGCAGTTCTTC
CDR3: CASSPTGTYNEQFF

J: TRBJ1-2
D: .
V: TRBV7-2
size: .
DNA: TGTGCCAGCAGCTTAGGGGCCGGGATGGCCTATGGCTACACCTTC
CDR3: CASSLGAGMAYGYTF

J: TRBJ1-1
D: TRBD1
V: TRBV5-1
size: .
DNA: TGCGCCAGCAGCTCGACAGGGCCGGGGACTGAAGCTTTCTTT
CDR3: CASSSTGPGTEAFF

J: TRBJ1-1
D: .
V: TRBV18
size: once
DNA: TGTGCCAGCTCACTGGCCTTGAACACTGAAGCTTTCTTT
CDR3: CASSLALNTEAFF

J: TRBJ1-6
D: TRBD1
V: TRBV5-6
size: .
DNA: TGTGCCAGCAGCAGCCGACAGGGGACGTCACCCCTCCACTTT
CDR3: CASSSRQGTSPLHF

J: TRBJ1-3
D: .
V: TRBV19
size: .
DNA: TGTGCCAGTAGTATAAGACAGAACTCTGGAAACACCATATATTTT
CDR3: CASSIRQNSGNTIYF

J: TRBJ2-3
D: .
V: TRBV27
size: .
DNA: TGTGCCAGCAGACCTACCCTAGCGCCAGATACGCAGTATTTT
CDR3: CASRPTLAPDTQYF

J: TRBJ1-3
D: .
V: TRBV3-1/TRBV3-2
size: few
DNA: TGTGCCAGCAGCCAAGCGGTCTCTGGAAACACCATATATTTT
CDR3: CASSQAVSGNTIYF

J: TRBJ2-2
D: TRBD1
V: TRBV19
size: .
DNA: TGTGCCAGTAGATGGGACAGGGTCACCGGGGAGCTGTTTTTT
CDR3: CASRWDRVTGELFF

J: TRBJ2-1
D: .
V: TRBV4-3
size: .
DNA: TGCGCCAGCAGCCAAGACAGGACTTCCACCTACAATGAGCAGTTCTTC
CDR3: CASSQDRTSTYNEQFF

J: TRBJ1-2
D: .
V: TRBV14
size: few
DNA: TGTGCCAGCAGCCAAGACACCTTGCGAGCTAACTATGGCTACACCTTC
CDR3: CASSQDTLRANYGYTF

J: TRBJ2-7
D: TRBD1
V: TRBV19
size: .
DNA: TGTGCCAGTAGTGGACAGGGGGCCCACGAGCAGTACTTC
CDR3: CASSGQGAHEQYF

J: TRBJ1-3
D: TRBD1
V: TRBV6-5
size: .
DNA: TGTGCCAGCAGTCGGGGACAGGGGTCTGGAAACACCATATATTTT
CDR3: CASSRGQGSGNTIYF

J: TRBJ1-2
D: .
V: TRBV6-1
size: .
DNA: TGTGCCAGCAGTGAAGAGAGGCGCTATGGCTACACCTTC
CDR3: CASSEERRYGYTF

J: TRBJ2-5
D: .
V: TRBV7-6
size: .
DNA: TGTGCCAGCAGCTTAGGGAGGAAGGGATGGGGCCAGTACTTC
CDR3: CASSLGRKGWGQYF

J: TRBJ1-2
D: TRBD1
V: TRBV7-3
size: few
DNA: TGTGCCAGCAGTTTACAGGGGGCACTCTATGGCTACACCTTC
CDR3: CASSLQGALYGYTF

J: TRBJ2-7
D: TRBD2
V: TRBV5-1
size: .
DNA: TGCGCCAGCAGCCTTAATGAACTAGCGGGGCTCGAGCAGTACTTC
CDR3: CASSLNELAGLEQYF

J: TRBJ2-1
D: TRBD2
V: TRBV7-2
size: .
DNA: TGTGCCAGCAGCCCTCTAGCGGGCAATGAGCAGTTCTTC
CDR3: CASSPLAGNEQFF

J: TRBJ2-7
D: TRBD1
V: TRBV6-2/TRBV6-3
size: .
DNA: TGTGCCAGCAGTTACTCCCCGGGACAGTTCTACGAGCAGTACTTC
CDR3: CASSYSPGQFYEQYF

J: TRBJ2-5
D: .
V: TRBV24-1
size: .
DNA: TGTGCCACCAGTGATCCTAACAGATACCAAGAGACCCAGTACTTC
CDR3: CATSDPNRYQETQYF

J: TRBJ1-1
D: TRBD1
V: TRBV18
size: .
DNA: TGTGCCAGCTCAGACAGGGACGGGAGCACTGAAGCTTTCTTT
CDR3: CASSDRDGSTEAFF

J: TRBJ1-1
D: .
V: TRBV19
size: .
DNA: TGTGCCAGTAGGGGCAGGGGCACTTTCATGAACACTGAAGCTTTCTTT
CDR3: CASRGRGTFMNTEAFF

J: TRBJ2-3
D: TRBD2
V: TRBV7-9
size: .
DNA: TGTGCCAGCAGCCAAGGACTAGCGGGGAGGGCAGATACGCAGTATTTT
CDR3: CASSQGLAGRADTQYF

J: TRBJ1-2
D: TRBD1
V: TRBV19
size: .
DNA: TGTGCCAGTAGGGACAGGGGTTACGGCTACACCTTC
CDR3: CASRDRGYGYTF

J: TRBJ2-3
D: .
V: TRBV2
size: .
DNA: TGTGCCATCCTGACCACTCGGGGTATTAGTACGCAGTATTTT
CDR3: CAILTTRGISTQYF

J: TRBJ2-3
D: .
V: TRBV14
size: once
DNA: TGTGCCAGCAGCCAAGAGGGCGCGTTTACGCAGTATTTT
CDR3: CASSQEGAFTQYF